This T cell receptor beta chain was sequenced during a study of T cells after yellow fever vaccination (dated by TCRdb to between 2018 and 2021). About the study as a whole: The SMART-Seq v4 Ultra Low Input RNA kit was used to prepare libraries from fractions with low cell numbers. To follow T-cell clones before and after primary and booster YFV17D yellow fever vaccination, bulk TCR alpha and beta repertoires were sequenced over time. Two healthy male donors, one aged 18 to 29 and one aged 30 to 40 years, made up the cohort. Blood was collected at multiple timepoints before and after primary and secondary immunization, and bulk PBMC replicates and cell subsets were isolated. On the study overall, not on this receptor specifically: A small fraction of clonotypes appeared in both the CD4 and CD8 compartments, likely as a result of convergent recombination. The secondary T-cell response was weaker than the primary response but faster, peaking on day 5 instead of day 15. Computational filtering was needed because FACS-sorted repertoires could contain abundant contaminating clonotypes from the bulk population. After the booster, most of the clones that had expanded following primary vaccination were detected again (almost 98% of CD4 and around 90% of CD8), which suggests that memory was broadly maintained. Because only two donors were included in the study, the extent to which the findings can be generalized is limited.

With regard to this clonotype: The antigen it recognizes is unknown. The record has no base qualities; no much larger clone is one base away.

The treatment or condition label of this sample denotes: live attenuated yellow fever vaccine strain. At each blood-draw timepoint, two biological replicates of bulk PBMCs were obtained. PBMCs were isolated from peripheral blood using a standard Ficoll-Paque protocol. TriZol was used to extract RNA from bulk PBMCs, from CD4 and CD8 fractions, and from dextramer-positive and dextramer-negative fractions. The run used an Illumina NovaSeq 6000. Synthesis of TCR cDNA relied on 5'RACE template switching, a step that introduced a universal primer site along with unique molecular identifiers. Priming for cDNA synthesis came from both the TCR alpha and TCR beta constant segments. Library amplification involved two PCR steps, and the second step added sample barcodes and sequencing adapters. Libraries were sequenced on Illumina HiSeq 2500 (2x100 bp) or NovaSeq (2x150 bp). The original pipeline was this. MIGEC was used to demultiplex reads and collapse the reads into UMI consensus sequences, and MiXCR was used for V(D)J alignment. Vaccine-responding clonotypes were defined with edgeR using replicate PBMC samples, requiring FDR below 0.01 and a log2 fold change above 5 up to day 15. CD4 or CD8 identity was assigned to each bulk clonotype according to whether the clonotype was present at higher abundance in the sequenced CD4 repertoire or the sequenced CD8 repertoire. TCRdb trimmed the raw reads at Q25, called clones with MiXCR and kept productive beta chains. Each CDR3 protein gets just one entry, which takes the most common genes and DNA from the rows behind it. The V and J calls were determined by TCRdb, not by the authors. The sample data list 250,000 to 400,000 distinct CDR3 sequences, and 3.5% to 4.5% of these were observed just once. Of the sample, roughly 21% falls within the top ten clones.

CDR1 and CDR2, looked up from the germline V gene (reference sequence), are MNHEY and SMNVEV. Inclusive of the bounding cysteine and phenylalanine, the CDR3 is 14 residues long. The read is trimmed to its CDR3 DNA, 42 bases read in frame from base 1. V lost 3 bases and J lost 8 bases; the stretch between them is 11 bases long. The V and J segments used are TRBV27 and TRBJ1-6; a confident D gene designation cannot be given. The source was PBMCs, collected 15 days after the yellow fever booster vaccination. The source of this sequence is a man between 18 and 29 years old who received the YFV17D yellow fever vaccine. The CDR3 reads CASSLGGWDSPLHF. The sequenced DNA is TGTGCCAGCAGTTTGGGAGGGTGGGATTCACCCCTCCACTTT.